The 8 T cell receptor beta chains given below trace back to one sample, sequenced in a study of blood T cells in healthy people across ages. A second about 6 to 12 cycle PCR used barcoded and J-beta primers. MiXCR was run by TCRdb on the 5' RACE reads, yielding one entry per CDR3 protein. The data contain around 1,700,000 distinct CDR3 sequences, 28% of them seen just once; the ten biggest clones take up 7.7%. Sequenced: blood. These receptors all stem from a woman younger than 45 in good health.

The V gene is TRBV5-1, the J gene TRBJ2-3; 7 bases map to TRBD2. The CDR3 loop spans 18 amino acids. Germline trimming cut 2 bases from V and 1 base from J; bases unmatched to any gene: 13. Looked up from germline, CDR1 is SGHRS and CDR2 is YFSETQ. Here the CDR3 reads CASSFRTGGSKGTDTQYF. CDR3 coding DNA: TGCGCCAGCAGCTTTCGGACTGGCGGGAGTAAGGGCACAGATACGCAGTATTTT.

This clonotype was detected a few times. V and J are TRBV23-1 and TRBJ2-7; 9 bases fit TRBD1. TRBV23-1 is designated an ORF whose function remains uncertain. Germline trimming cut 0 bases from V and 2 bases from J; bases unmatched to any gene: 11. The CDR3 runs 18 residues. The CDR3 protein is CASSQSDTGGMTTYEQYF. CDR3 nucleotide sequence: TGCGCCAGCAGTCAATCCGATACAGGGGGCATGACCACCTACGAGCAGTACTTC.

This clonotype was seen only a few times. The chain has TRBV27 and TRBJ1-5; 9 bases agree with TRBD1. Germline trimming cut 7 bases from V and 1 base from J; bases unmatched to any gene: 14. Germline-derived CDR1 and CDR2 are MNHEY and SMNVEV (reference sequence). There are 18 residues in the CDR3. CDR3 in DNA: TGTGCCAGCAAAAACAGGGGGCGCGAGAATCGGAGCAATCAGCCCCAGCATTTT. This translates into CASKNRGRENRSNQPQHF.

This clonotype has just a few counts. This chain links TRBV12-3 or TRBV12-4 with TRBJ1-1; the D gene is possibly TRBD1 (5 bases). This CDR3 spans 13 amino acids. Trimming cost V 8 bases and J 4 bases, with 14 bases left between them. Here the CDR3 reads CASQEGPGTEAFF. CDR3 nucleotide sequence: TGTGCCAGCCAGGAGGGGCCGGGCACTGAAGCTTTCTTT.

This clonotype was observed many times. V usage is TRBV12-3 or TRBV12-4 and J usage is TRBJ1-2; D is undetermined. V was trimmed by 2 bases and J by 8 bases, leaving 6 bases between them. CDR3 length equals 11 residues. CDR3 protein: CASSLSGGYTF. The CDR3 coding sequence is TGTGCCAGCAGTTTATCGGGAGGCTACACCTTC.

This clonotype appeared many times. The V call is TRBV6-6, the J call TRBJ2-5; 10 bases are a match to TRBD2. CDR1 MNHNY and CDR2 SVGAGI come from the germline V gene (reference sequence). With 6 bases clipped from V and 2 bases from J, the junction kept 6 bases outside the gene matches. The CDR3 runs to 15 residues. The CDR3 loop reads CASRNSGGIQETQYF. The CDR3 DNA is TGTGCCAGCAGAAATAGCGGGGGGATTCAAGAGACCCAGTACTTC.

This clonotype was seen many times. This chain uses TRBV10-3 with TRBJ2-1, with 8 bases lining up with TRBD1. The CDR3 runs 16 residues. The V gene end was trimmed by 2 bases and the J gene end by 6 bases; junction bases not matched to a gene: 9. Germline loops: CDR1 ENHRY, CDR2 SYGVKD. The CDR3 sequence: CAISELRGTGINEQFF. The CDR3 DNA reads TGTGCCATCAGTGAGCTTCGGGGGACAGGTATCAATGAGCAGTTCTTC.

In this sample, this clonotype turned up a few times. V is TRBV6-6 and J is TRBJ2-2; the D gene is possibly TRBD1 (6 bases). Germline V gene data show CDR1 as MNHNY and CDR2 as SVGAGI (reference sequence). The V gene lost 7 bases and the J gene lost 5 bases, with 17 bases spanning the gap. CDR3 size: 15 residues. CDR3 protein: CASINRVGVTGELFF. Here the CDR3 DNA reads TGTGCCAGCATCAACAGGGTTGGGGTTACCGGGGAGCTGTTTTTT.